This T cell receptor beta chain was sequenced in a study of molecular identifiers for immune sequencing clone quantification. Preparation methods for the bulk TCR libraries were those previously described, with listed TCR primers. TCRdb re-derived calls from the PCR reads in MiXCR, one entry per CDR3 protein. The sample contains over 85,000 distinct CDR3 sequences, about 32% of which appear only once. The CDR3 runs 16 residues. The germline gives CDR1 MGHRA, CDR2 YSYEKL. After removal of 3 bases from V and 2 bases from J, the junction contained 8 bases not matched to a gene. Preparation of naive CD8 libraries involved roughly 18,000 to 1,100,000 sorted cells and 10%, 30% or 50% RNA. As regards this clonotype: What it binds is unknown.

Study findings and constraints: In naive cells, clones above 20 RNA copies held under 1% of molecules, whereas in effector cells they held over 98%. Spiked Jurkat TCR RNA originating from one cell could reportedly be identified amid one million naive cells.

This chain links TRBV4-1 with TRBJ2-3, with TRBD1 matching over 7 bases. The receptor comes from a human donor in good health. Some libraries in this study had Jurkat cell RNA spiked in. The sequenced sample was naive CD8+ T cells from blood, with Jurkat cell RNA spiked in. Subset reported: FACS-sorted CD8+CD4-CCR7+CD45RA+ naive T cells. The CDR3 sequence: CASSQKTGSITDTQYF. CDR3 coding DNA: TGCGCCAGCAGCCAGAAGACAGGGAGTATCACAGATACGCAGTATTTT.